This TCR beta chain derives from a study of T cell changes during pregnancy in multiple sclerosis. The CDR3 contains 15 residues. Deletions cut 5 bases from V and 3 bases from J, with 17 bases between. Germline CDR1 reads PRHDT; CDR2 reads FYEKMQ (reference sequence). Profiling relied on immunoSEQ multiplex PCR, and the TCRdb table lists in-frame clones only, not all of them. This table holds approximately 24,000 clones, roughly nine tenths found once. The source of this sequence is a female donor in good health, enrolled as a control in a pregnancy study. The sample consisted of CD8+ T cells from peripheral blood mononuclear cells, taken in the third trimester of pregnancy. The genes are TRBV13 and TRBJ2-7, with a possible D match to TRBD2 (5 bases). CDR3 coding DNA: TGTGCCAGCAGCAACCTGGCGGGTCAAGTCTACGAGCAGTACTTC. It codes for CASSNLAGQVYEQYF.